What follows is one T cell receptor (beta chain) and its context. What it binds is unknown. For TCR, cDNA came from 5'RACE template switching, which added a universal primer site and UMIs. TCRdb itself ran the 5' RACE reads through MiXCR, one entry per CDR3 protein. This table has approximately 350,000 distinct CDR3 sequences, 11% appearing once. The data stem from a study of T cells after yellow fever vaccination. For the study at large: Fractions containing few cells were prepared with SMART-Seq v4 Ultra Low Input.

Study-level points and caveats: The study re-detected most primary-vaccination clones after the booster (96% CD4, around 90% CD8). Some clonotypes were seen in both the CD4 and the CD8 compartments. These made up a small share and likely arose from convergent recombination.

Germline V CDR1 and CDR2: SGHRS, YFSETQ. The CDR3 has 15 amino acids. Trimming took off 0 bases at V and 4 bases at J, with 10 bases between the two ends. The receptor comes from a man aged 18 to 30 who received the YFV17D yellow fever vaccine. The chain employs TRBV5-1 and TRBJ2-2; TRBD2 is a possible D gene (6 bases). Specimen: PBMCs, collected on the day of the first yellow fever vaccination. CDR3 amino acids: CASSLVGGPTGELFF. The CDR3 DNA follows: TGCGCCAGCAGCTTGGTCGGGGGACCCACCGGGGAGCTGTTTTTT.